This TCR beta chain emerged from a study of blood T cell repertoires in COVID-19. J gave up 5 bases and V 4 bases, and 6 bases lay outside the gene matches. Germline CDR1 is SGHNT and CDR2 is YYREEE (reference sequence). The CDR3 spans 15 residues. As originally analysed: Reference gene primer amplification yielded estimated nucleated cell counts. Repertoires were generated with immunoSEQ multiplex PCR, while TCRdb's copy carries only in-frame clones and drops some. V and J calls plus clone size are reproduced from that table; the DNA served to infer D and trimming. Found here are 390,000 or so clones, approximately 87% of them singletons; the top ten hold approximately 9.3%. Recovered status in Cohort 3 required two negative PCRs, clearance, or symptom resolution.

This TCR came from a woman between 45 and 60 years old who had recovered from COVID-19. Sample: PBMCs or T cells enriched from blood (not recorded which). The V gene is TRBV5-4, the J gene TRBJ2-2; 9 nucleotides match TRBD1. CDR3 loop: CASSIRDRATGELFF. The CDR3 coding sequence is TGTGCCAGCAGCATCCGGGACAGGGCGACCGGGGAGCTGTTTTTT.